What follows are 29 T cell receptor beta chains derived from one specimen sequenced in a study of T cell changes during pregnancy in multiple sclerosis. Repertoires were generated with immunoSEQ multiplex PCR, while TCRdb's copy carries only in-frame clones and drops some. The sample holds about 40,000 clones; 93% are singletons and the top ten take about 0.41%. The sample in question was CD4+ T cells from peripheral blood mononuclear cells, obtained in the first trimester of pregnancy. These receptors were taken from a female donor with multiple sclerosis, enrolled in a pregnancy study.

The chain links TRBV4-3 to TRBJ2-5; the D is unclear. Per germline, CDR1 LGHNA and CDR2 YSLEER. V dropped 1 base and J dropped 7 bases, with 10 bases sitting between them. The CDR3 is 13 residues long. The CDR3 is CASSQVLTGTQYF. The CDR3 DNA reads as TGCGCCAGCAGCCAAGTTCTTACGGGGACCCAGTACTTC.

The count of this clone is one. The V and J genes are TRBV19 and TRBJ2-1, with 12 nucleotides matching TRBD2. This CDR3 region has 16 residues. J was trimmed by 3 bases and V by 4 bases; bases with no gene match: 4. In germline, CDR1 is LNHDA, CDR2 SQIVND (reference sequence). The CDR3 protein is CASSKLAGGLYNEQFF. The CDR3 DNA is TGTGCCAGTAGTAAGCTAGCGGGGGGGCTCTACAATGAGCAGTTCTTC.

V and J are TRBV5-5 and TRBJ1-2; TRBD1 matches at 7 bases. Germline V lookup: CDR1 SGHKS, CDR2 YYEKEE (reference sequence). The CDR3 spans 14 residues. The trim removed 2 bases at V and 4 bases at J, leaving 5 bases unmatched. The CDR3 DNA sequence: TGTGCCAGCAGCTTCTCGACAGGGAGCTATGGCTACACCTTC. Protein sequence: CASSFSTGSYGYTF.

The V gene is TRBV6-5, the J gene TRBJ2-1, with a possible D match to TRBD2 (6 bases). CDR1 and CDR2 (germline): MNHEY, SVGAGI. Trimming pared 2 bases from V and 4 bases from J, leaving 15 bases between. This CDR3 region has 16 residues. The CDR3 reads CASSYRPTSTYNEQFF. The DNA of the CDR3 is TGTGCCAGCAGTTACCGCCCCACTAGCACATACAATGAGCAGTTCTTC.

In this sample, this clone turned up once. The V call is TRBV11-2, the J call TRBJ1-2, with 7 bases that match TRBD1. Germline V gives CDR1 SGHAT, CDR2 FQNNGV. This CDR3 has 11 residues. The junction had 4 bases not matched to a gene; V was cut back by 4 bases and J by 11 bases. The CDR3 sequence: CASSSRDSYTF. CDR3 coding DNA: TGTGCCAGCAGCTCCCGGGACAGTTACACCTTC.

The rearrangement links TRBV11-2 to TRBJ2-2; 9 nucleotides agree with TRBD1. The CDR3 is made up of 13 amino acids. Germline CDR1 SGHAT, CDR2 FQNNGV. J lost 7 bases, V lost 8 bases, and 5 bases had no gene match. The CDR3 is CASSRQGGGELFF. The DNA of the CDR3 is TGTGCCAGCTCACGACAGGGGGGCGGGGAGCTGTTTTTT.

This chain links TRBV10-2 with TRBJ1-5; D may be TRBD1 (5 bases). This CDR3 has 15 amino acids. V was cut by 5 bases and J by 0 bases, with 11 bases left in between. CDR1 is WSHSY, CDR2 SAAADI, per germline. CDR3 sequence: CASSWAQGSNQPQHF. The CDR3 nucleotides are TGCGCCAGCAGTTGGGCCCAGGGTAGCAATCAGCCCCAGCATTTT.

Written as DNA, the CDR3 is TGTGCCAGCAGCTACTCGTCGGTCTACGAGCAGTACTTC. Amino acids: CASSYSSVYEQYF. The V and J genes are TRBV14 and TRBJ2-7; D is ambiguous. Germline CDR1 reads SGHDN; CDR2 reads FVKESK. V lost 5 bases and J 3 bases, leaving 11 bases between the germline ends. This CDR3 comprises 13 residues.

This rearrangement joins TRBV20-1 to TRBJ1-1; D not certain. V was pared by 2 bases and J by 2 bases, with 3 bases between. Germline lookup yields CDR1 DFQATT and CDR2 SNEGSKA (reference sequence). The CDR3 sequence is 11 residues long. The CDR3 protein is CSARLNTEAFF. The CDR3 DNA follows: TGCAGTGCTAGATTAAACACTGAAGCTTTCTTT.

The V call is TRBV5-1, the J call TRBJ2-1; no reliable D call. CDR1 SGHRS and CDR2 YFSETQ come from the germline V gene. The CDR3 is 15 amino acids. Trimming removed 1 base at V and 0 bases at J, with 8 bases between. CDR3 sequence (DNA): TGCGCCAGCAGCTTGCCGGCGGACTCCTACAATGAGCAGTTCTTC. Translation gives CASSLPADSYNEQFF.

By sample share, this clone is medium-sized. This rearrangement joins TRBV9 to TRBJ1-5; weak D call: TRBD1 (5 bases). Trimming pared 1 base from V and 9 bases from J, leaving 14 bases between. The CDR3 contains 14 residues. CDR1 and CDR2 from the germline V gene are SGDLS and YYNGEE. The CDR3 protein is CASSVSWGERPQHF. CDR3 in DNA: TGTGCCAGCAGCGTATCCTGGGGGGAGCGGCCCCAGCATTTT.

The chain employs TRBV25-1 and TRBJ1-6, with D tentatively TRBD1 (5 bases). From germline, CDR1 is MGHDK and CDR2 SYGVNS. Trimming cost V 2 bases and J 7 bases, with 9 bases left between them. The CDR3 contains 14 residues. The CDR3 DNA follows: TGTGCCAGCAGTGAACACAGGCCCAATTCACCCCTCCACTTT. It encodes CASSEHRPNSPLHF.

This chain connects TRBV28 to TRBJ1-5; a possible D gene is TRBD1 (5 bases). CDR3 size: 18 residues. V lost 7 bases to trimming and J lost 2 bases, with 24 bases between them. Germline lookup yields CDR1 MDHEN and CDR2 SYDVKM. The CDR3 DNA reads TGTGCCAGCATTCCCGCTACCGGGCAGGGCGACGGCAATCAGCCCCAGCATTTT. Its protein product is CASIPATGQGDGNQPQHF.

This clone was seen once. The CDR3 nucleotides read TGTGCCAGTAGTATGCGGACAGGACTGATCTTGAACACTGAAGCTTTCTTT. As protein: CASSMRTGLILNTEAFF. The chain joins TRBV19 to TRBJ1-1; 7 nucleotides agree with TRBD1. CDR3 length equals 17 residues. Germline V lookup: CDR1 LNHDA, CDR2 SQIVND (reference sequence). Trimming removed 3 bases from V and 0 bases from J; junction bases left unmatched: 10.

V and J are TRBV7-8 and TRBJ1-2, with D unclear. V lost 5 bases and J 2 bases, leaving 12 bases between the germline ends. CDR3 length: 14 amino acids. Germline assignment: CDR1 SGHVS and CDR2 FQNEAQ. The CDR3 coding sequence is TGTGCCAGCAGCCCTACCGGGAACAACTATGGCTACACCTTC. Amino acid sequence: CASSPTGNNYGYTF.

This clone came up once. This rearrangement joins TRBV4-3 to TRBJ2-3; 9 bases match TRBD2. CDR1 LGHNA and CDR2 YSLEER come from the germline V gene. The CDR3 runs 13 residues. The trim removed 4 bases at V and 4 bases at J, leaving 0 bases unmatched. CDR3 DNA: TGCGCCAGCAGCCGGACTAGCGCAGATACGCAGTATTTT. Encoded protein: CASSRTSADTQYF.

This clone has just one count. The V and J genes are TRBV7-8 and TRBJ2-7; D gene uncertain. This CDR3 spans 14 amino acids. V was cut by 5 bases and J by 3 bases, with 14 bases left in between. The germline gives CDR1 SGHVS, CDR2 FQNEAQ. The CDR3 sequence is CASSPTTANYEQYF. The DNA of the CDR3 is TGTGCCAGCAGCCCCACAACAGCCAACTACGAGCAGTACTTC.

The gene calls are TRBV19 and TRBJ2-5, with D unresolved. The ends were cut back, 5 bases at V and 5 bases at J, with 12 bases in the middle. CDR1 is LNHDA, CDR2 SQIVND, per germline (reference sequence). The CDR3 sequence is 13 residues long. CDR3 DNA sequence: TGTGCCAGTAGTGGCTCTTTGAAGGAGACCCAGTACTTC. Protein sequence: CASSGSLKETQYF.

The CDR3 bases are TGTGCCAGCAGTTTGGGCCGCGTTCCTGAAGCTTTCTTT. Translated, it gives CASSLGRVPEAFF. J is TRBJ1-1 and V is TRBV28; D unclear. In germline, CDR1 is MDHEN, CDR2 SYDVKM. The CDR3 loop spans 13 amino acids. V lost 3 bases to trimming and J lost 6 bases, with 11 bases between them.

This chain links TRBV7-9 with TRBJ1-4; weak D call: TRBD1 (5 bases). Germline V gene sequence: CDR1 SEHNR, CDR2 FQNEAQ (reference sequence). CDR3 size: 15 residues. V was pared by 4 bases and J by 3 bases, with 12 bases between. CDR3 DNA: TGTGCCAGCAGCTCCCAGGGAAGCCCTAATGAAAAACTGTTTTTT. This codes for CASSSQGSPNEKLFF.

V gene TRBV11-2 combines with J gene TRBJ2-5, with 7 bases fitting TRBD2. Trimming cost V 6 bases and J 1 base; bases outside gene matches: 8. Germline loops: CDR1 SGHAT, CDR2 FQNNGV. The CDR3 runs to 15 residues. CDR3 amino acids: CASRPSGTFQETQYF. The CDR3 nucleotides are TGTGCCAGCAGGCCTAGCGGAACGTTCCAAGAGACCCAGTACTTC.

This clone was recorded once. The chain links TRBV12-5 to TRBJ2-7, with no clear D. This CDR3 spans 18 amino acids. Per germline, CDR1 LGHNT and CDR2 FRNRAP. The ends were cut back, 6 bases at V and 0 bases at J, with 24 bases in the middle. The CDR3 DNA is TGTGCTAGTGGCGACGCGATAATCAACAACCGAGGCTCCTACGAGCAGTACTTC. The encoded protein is CASGDAIINNRGSYEQYF.

V and J are TRBV7-9 and TRBJ2-5; 7 bases line up with TRBD1. The V gene's germline CDR1 is SEHNR and CDR2 FQNEAQ (reference sequence). The CDR3 runs 14 residues. V trimming: 3 bases; J trimming: 5 bases; junction bases outside the gene matches: 6. In nucleotides, the CDR3 is TGTGCCAGCAGCTTCTACGGGACAGTCGAGACCCAGTACTTC. Its protein product is CASSFYGTVETQYF.

This clone occurred once. The rearrangement links TRBV18 to TRBJ1-5, with 7 bases matching TRBD1. The germline gives CDR1 KGHSH, CDR2 LQKENI. The ends lost 3 bases at V and 5 bases at J; junction bases unmatched: 7. The CDR3 is 15 amino acids. The CDR3 DNA sequence: TGTGCCAGCTCACCGACATGGACAGGAGATCAGCCCCAGCATTTT. It translates to CASSPTWTGDQPQHF. Variable domain in full (rest from reference TRBV18 and TRBJ1-5): NAGVMQNPRHLVRRRGQEARLRCSPMKGHSHVYWYRQLPEEGLKFMVYLQKENIIDESGMPKERFSAEFPKEGPSILRIQQVVRGDSAAYFCASSPTWTGDQPQHFGDGTRLSIL.

V and J are TRBV25-1 and TRBJ2-6; D may be TRBD2 (5 bases). Trimming left V 6 bases short and J 1 base short, with 10 bases between. The CDR3 is made up of 15 amino acids. In germline, CDR1 is MGHDK, CDR2 SYGVNS. The CDR3 nucleotides read TGTGCCAGCAGCTTAAGGACTTCTGGGGCCAACGTCCTGACTTTC. This sequence encodes CASSLRTSGANVLTF.

In DNA, the CDR3 is TGTGCCAGCAACAGAGACTCTGGAAACACCATATATTTT. Its protein is CASNRDSGNTIYF. The chain couples TRBV2 to TRBJ1-3; no clear D gene. The CDR3 is 13 amino acids. Trimming removed 7 bases at V and 0 bases at J, with 7 bases between. From germline, CDR1 is SNHLY and CDR2 FYNNEI. The whole variable domain, filled in from reference TRBV2 and TRBJ1-3, reads EPEVTQTPSHQVTQMGQEVILRCVPISNHLYFYWYRQILGQKVEFLVSFYNNEISEKSEIFDDQFSVERPDGSNFTLKIRSTKLEDSAMYFCASNRDSGNTIYFGEGSWLTVV.

The V call is TRBV5-1, the J call TRBJ1-4, with D maybe TRBD1 (5 bases). The CDR3 extends over 14 amino acids. Germline V lookup: CDR1 SGHRS, CDR2 YFSETQ. V lost 4 bases and J 5 bases, leaving 12 bases between the germline ends. In DNA, the CDR3 is TGCGCCAGCAGCCTCGGGACTGCAAATGAAAAACTGTTTTTT. Its translation is CASSLGTANEKLFF.

This chain uses TRBV6-1 with TRBJ2-1; possible D gene TRBD2, 5 bases. This CDR3 has 15 residues. Germline V lookup: CDR1 MNHNS, CDR2 SASEGT. Trimming stripped 4 bases from V and 0 bases from J, with 10 bases between. The DNA for the CDR3 is TGTGCCAGCAGTGGTATAGGGAGCTCCTACAATGAGCAGTTCTTC. Its translation is CASSGIGSSYNEQFF.

The chain couples TRBV19 to TRBJ2-2; 12 bases agree with TRBD2. CDR3 length: 16 residues. The V segment lost 8 bases and the J segment 1 base; nucleotides outside the gene matches: 5. The germline V gene encodes CDR1 LNHDA and CDR2 SQIVND (reference sequence). CDR3 region: CASSTSGGLNTGELFF. The CDR3, as DNA: TGTGCCAGTTCGACTAGCGGGGGACTGAACACCGGGGAGCTGTTTTTT.